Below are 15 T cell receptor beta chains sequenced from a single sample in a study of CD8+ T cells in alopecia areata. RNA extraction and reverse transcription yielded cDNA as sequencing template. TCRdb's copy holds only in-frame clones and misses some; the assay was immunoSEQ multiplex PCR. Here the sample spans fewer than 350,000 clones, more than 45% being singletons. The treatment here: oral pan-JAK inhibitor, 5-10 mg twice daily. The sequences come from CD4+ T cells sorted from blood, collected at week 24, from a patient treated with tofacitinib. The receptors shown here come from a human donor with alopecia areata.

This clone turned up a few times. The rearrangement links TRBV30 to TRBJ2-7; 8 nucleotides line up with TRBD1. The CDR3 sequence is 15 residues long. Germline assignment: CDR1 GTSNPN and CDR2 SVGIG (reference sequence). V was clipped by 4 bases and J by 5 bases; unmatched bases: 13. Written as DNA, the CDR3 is TGTGCCTGGAAAGATTACAGGACAGGGACCGACGAGCAGTACTTC. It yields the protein CAWKDYRTGTDEQYF.

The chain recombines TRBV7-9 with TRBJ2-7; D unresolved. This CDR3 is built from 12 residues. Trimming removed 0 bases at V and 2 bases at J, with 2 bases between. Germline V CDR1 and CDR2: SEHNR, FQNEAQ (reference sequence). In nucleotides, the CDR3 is TGTGCCAGCAGCTTAGCACCCTACGAGCAGTACTTC. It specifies CASSLAPYEQYF. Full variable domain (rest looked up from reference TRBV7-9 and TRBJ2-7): DTGVSQNPRHKITKRGQNVTFRCDPISEHNRLYWYRQTLGQGPEFLTYFQNEAQLEKSRLLSDRFSAERPKGSFSTLEIQRTEQGDSAMYLCASSLAPYEQYFGPGTRLTVT.

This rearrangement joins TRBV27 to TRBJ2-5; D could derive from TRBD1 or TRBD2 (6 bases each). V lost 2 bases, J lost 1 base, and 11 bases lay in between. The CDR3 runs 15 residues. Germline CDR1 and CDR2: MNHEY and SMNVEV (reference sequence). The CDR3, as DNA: TGTGCCAGCAGTTTAAGACGGGGGCCCCAAGAGACCCAGTACTTC. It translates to CASSLRRGPQETQYF.

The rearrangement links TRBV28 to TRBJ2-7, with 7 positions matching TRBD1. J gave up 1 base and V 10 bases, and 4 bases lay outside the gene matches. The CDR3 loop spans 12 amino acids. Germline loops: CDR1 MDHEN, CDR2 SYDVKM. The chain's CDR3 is CATETGSYEQYF. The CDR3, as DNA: TGTGCCACCGAGACAGGGTCCTACGAGCAGTACTTC.

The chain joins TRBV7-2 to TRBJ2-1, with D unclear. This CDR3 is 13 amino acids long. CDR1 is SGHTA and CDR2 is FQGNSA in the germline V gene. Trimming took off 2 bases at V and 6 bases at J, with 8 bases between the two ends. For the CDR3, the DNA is TGTGCCAGCAGCTTATCGCGGCGCAATGAGCAGTTCTTC. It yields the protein CASSLSRRNEQFF. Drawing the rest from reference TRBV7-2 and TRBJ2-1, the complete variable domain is GAGVSQSPSNKVTEKGKDVELRCDPISGHTALYWYRQSLGQGLEFLIYFQGNSAPDKSGLPSDRFSAERTGGSVSTLTIQRTQQEDSAVYLCASSLSRRNEQFFGPGTRLTVL.

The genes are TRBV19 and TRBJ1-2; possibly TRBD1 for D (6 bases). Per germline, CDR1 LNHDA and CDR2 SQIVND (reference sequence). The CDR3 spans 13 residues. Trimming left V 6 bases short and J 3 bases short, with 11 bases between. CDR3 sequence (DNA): TGTGCCAGTAGAGAACAGGGAGACTATGGCTACACCTTC. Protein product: CASREQGDYGYTF.

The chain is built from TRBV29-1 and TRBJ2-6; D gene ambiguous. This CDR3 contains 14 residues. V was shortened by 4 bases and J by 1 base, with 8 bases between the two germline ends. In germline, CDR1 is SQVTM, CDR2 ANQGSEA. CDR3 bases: TGCAGCGTTGCTATGAGTTCTGGGGCCAACGTCCTGACTTTC. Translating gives CSVAMSSGANVLTF.

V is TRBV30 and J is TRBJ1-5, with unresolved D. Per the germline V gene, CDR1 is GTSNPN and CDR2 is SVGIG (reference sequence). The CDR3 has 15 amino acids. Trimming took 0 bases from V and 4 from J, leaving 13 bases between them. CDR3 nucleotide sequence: TGTGCCTGGAGTGTACAAGTAAGAGGAAATCAGCCCCAGCATTTT. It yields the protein CAWSVQVRGNQPQHF.

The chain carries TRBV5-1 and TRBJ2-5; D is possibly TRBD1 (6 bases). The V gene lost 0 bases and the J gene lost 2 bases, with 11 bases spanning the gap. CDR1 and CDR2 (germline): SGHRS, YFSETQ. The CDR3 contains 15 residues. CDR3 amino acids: CASSLDGTRQETQYF. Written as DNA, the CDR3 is TGCGCCAGCAGCTTGGACGGGACACGACAAGAGACCCAGTACTTC.

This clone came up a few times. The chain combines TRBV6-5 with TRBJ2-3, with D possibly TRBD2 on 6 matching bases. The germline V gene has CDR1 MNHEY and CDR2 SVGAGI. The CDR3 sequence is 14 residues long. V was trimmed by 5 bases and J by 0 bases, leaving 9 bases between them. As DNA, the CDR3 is TGTGCCAGCAGTCGGGCGGGGAGCACAGATACGCAGTATTTT. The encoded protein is CASSRAGSTDTQYF.

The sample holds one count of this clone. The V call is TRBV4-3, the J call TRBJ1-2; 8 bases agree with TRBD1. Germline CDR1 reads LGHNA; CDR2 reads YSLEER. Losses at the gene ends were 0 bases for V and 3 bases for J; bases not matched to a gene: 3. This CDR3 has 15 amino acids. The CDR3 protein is CASSQDPGGYYGYTF. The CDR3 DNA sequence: TGCGCCAGCAGCCAAGATCCAGGGGGCTACTATGGCTACACCTTC.

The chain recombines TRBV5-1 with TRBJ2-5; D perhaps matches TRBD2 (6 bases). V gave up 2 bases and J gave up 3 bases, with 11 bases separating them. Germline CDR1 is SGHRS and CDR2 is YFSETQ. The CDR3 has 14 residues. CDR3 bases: TGCGCCAGCAGCTTCGTCGGCGGGGAAGAGACCCAGTACTTC. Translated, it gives CASSFVGGEETQYF.

The CDR3 spells CSVEVGNGNTIYF. The CDR3 DNA is TGCAGCGTTGAAGTGGGGAACGGAAACACCATATATTTT. The chain uses TRBV29-1 and TRBJ1-3; D gene ambiguous. Germline CDR1 is SQVTM and CDR2 is ANQGSEA. The length of the CDR3 is 13 residues. The germline V and J ends were trimmed by 1 base and 4 bases, with 8 bases remaining between them.

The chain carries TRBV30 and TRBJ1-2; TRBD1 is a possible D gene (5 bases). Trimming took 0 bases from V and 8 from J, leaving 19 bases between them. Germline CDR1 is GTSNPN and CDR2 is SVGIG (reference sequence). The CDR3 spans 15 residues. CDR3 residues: CAWSVPAGTVDGYTF. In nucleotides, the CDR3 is TGTGCCTGGAGTGTACCGGCAGGGACGGTAGACGGCTACACCTTC.

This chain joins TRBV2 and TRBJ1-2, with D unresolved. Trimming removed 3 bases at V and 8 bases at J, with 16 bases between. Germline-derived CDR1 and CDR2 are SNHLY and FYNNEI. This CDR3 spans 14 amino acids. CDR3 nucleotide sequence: TGTGCCAGCAGTGACCACCCGCTAAAGAAGGGCTACACCTTC. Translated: CASSDHPLKKGYTF.